These 17 T cell receptor beta chains share one sample of origin, sequenced in a study of OX40 agonist ivuxolimab in advanced cancers. This table comes from immunoSEQ multiplex PCR, and its TCRdb copy is limited to in-frame clones, with some not included. This table has about 24,000 clones, 73% appearing once. The sequencing used CD4+ or CD8+ T cells sorted from blood, collected in a trial of the OX40 agonist ivuxolimab. The receptors come from an adult with an advanced solid tumor such as melanoma, head and neck, liver or kidney cancer.

The chain uses TRBV11-2 and TRBJ2-7; D is unresolved. Trimming cost V 3 bases and J 3 bases, with 9 bases left between them. Germline values: CDR1 SGHAT, CDR2 FQNNGV. The CDR3 consists of 13 residues. Written as DNA, the CDR3 is TGTGCCAGCAGCTTCGGCACTTACTACGAGCAGTACTTC. Encoded protein: CASSFGTYYEQYF.

This clone occurred a few times. V and J are TRBV6-1 and TRBJ2-7, with 7 bases fitting TRBD2. The V gene's germline CDR1 is MNHNS and CDR2 SASEGT. J lost 7 bases, V lost 2 bases, and 8 bases had no gene match. The CDR3 is 14 residues long. CDR3 coding DNA: TGTGCCAGCAGTGAACTAGCGGACCTCTTAGAGCAGTACTTC. Translating it yields CASSELADLLEQYF.

The genes are TRBV29-1 and TRBJ2-3, with a tentative D call TRBD2 (6 bases). V was clipped by 7 bases and J by 2 bases, with 13 bases between them. This CDR3 spans 13 amino acids. Germline V gives CDR1 SQVTM, CDR2 ANQGSEA. The DNA of the CDR3 is TGCAGCGCCCCTAGCGACAACACAGATACGCAGTATTTT. Protein: CSAPSDNTDTQYF.

This rearrangement joins TRBV6-4 to TRBJ2-2, with 8 bases lining up with TRBD1. The CDR3 length is 14 residues. Germline V gives CDR1 MRHNA, CDR2 SNTAGT. The V gene end was trimmed by 7 bases and the J gene end by 4 bases; junction bases not matched to a gene: 5. The CDR3 nucleotides read TGTGCCAGCAAACGACAGGGGATCACCGGGGAGCTGTTTTTT. Its translation is CASKRQGITGELFF.

The chain joins TRBV7-8 to TRBJ2-4; 8 bases match TRBD2. Germline V gene sequence: CDR1 SGHVS, CDR2 FQNEAQ. The CDR3 contains 18 residues. The V segment lost 1 base and the J segment 0 bases; nucleotides outside the gene matches: 8. Written as DNA, the CDR3 is TGTGCCAGCAGCTTAGAAGCTAGCGGGTTACTAGCCAAAAACATTCAGTACTTC. Its translation: CASSLEASGLLAKNIQYF.

The gene calls are TRBV11-3 and TRBJ1-1; D gene ambiguous. The CDR3 runs 12 residues. CDR1 is SGHNT, CDR2 YENEEA, per germline. Trimming shortened V by 0 bases and J by 2 bases, and 1 base separated the two germline ends. The CDR3 bases are TGTGCCAGCAGCTTAGAAAACACTGAAGCTTTCTTT. Translation: CASSLENTEAFF.

This clone is categorized as medium-sized (0.01 to 0.1%). DNA of the CDR3: TGTGCCAGCAGCTTGGTTGGGGCCCAGAACACCGGGGAGCTGTTTTTT. This translates into CASSLVGAQNTGELFF. The rearrangement links TRBV5-5 to TRBJ2-2; weak D call: TRBD1 (5 bases). The V end lost 0 bases, the J end lost 1 base, and 10 bases lay between the germline ends. The CDR3 extends over 16 amino acids. Germline V gene data show CDR1 as SGHKS and CDR2 as YYEKEE (reference sequence).

This clone was seen only once. The chain employs TRBV4-1 and TRBJ2-5; no clear D. There are 16 residues in the CDR3. Deletions cut 8 bases from V and 2 bases from J, with 21 bases between. Per germline, CDR1 MGHRA and CDR2 YSYEKL. CDR3 coding DNA: TGCGCCAGCGGGTCGTTCGGTATCACAGAGCAAGAGACCCAGTACTTC. It is translated as CASGSFGITEQETQYF.

V gene TRBV5-6 combines with J gene TRBJ1-3, with D maybe TRBD1 (5 bases). V lost 2 bases and J 4 bases, leaving 10 bases between the germline ends. CDR1 and CDR2 (germline): SGHDT, YYEEEE. This CDR3 comprises 14 residues. The CDR3 region has the DNA TGTGCCAGCAGCTTCGGAGACAGAGGAAACACCATATATTTT. Protein product: CASSFGDRGNTIYF.

This clone was observed a few times. J is TRBJ2-5 and V is TRBV15; TRBD2 matches at 8 bases. Trimming removed 0 bases from V and 1 base from J; junction bases left unmatched: 10. CDR1 is LNHNV, CDR2 YYDKDF, per germline (reference sequence). The CDR3 totals 18 residues. The chain's CDR3 is CATSRDFIRGLGQETQYF. CDR3 bases: TGTGCCACCAGCAGAGACTTTATCCGGGGACTAGGCCAAGAGACCCAGTACTTC.

This clone was observed a few times. The V and J genes are TRBV5-6 and TRBJ1-5; D might be TRBD1 (5 bases). Germline V gene sequence: CDR1 SGHDT, CDR2 YYEEEE. The CDR3 contains 15 residues. V was cut by 4 bases and J by 0 bases, with 11 bases left in between. The CDR3 DNA follows: TGTGCCAGCAGCGCCGGCGGGGGTAGCAATCAGCCCCAGCATTTT. Its protein product is CASSAGGGSNQPQHF. The whole variable domain, filled in from reference TRBV5-6 and TRBJ1-5, reads DAGVTQSPTHLIKTRGQQVTLRCSPKSGHDTVSWYQQALGQGPQFIFQYYEEEERQRGNFPDRFSGHQFPNYSSELNVNALLLGDSALYLCASSAGGGSNQPQHFGDGTRLSIL.

The chain carries TRBV11-3 and TRBJ2-2; 8 bases fit TRBD1. The CDR3 runs to 15 residues. The trim removed 5 bases at V and 1 base at J, leaving 3 bases unmatched. CDR1 and CDR2 (germline): SGHNT, YENEEA. CDR3 amino acids: CASSPDRGNTGELFF. CDR3 sequence (DNA): TGTGCCAGCAGCCCCGACAGGGGGAACACCGGGGAGCTGTTTTTT.

The chain couples TRBV6-6 to TRBJ2-7, with TRBD2 as a possible D gene (5 bases). V lost 5 bases to trimming and J lost 2 bases, with 13 bases between them. CDR1 is MNHNY and CDR2 is SVGAGI in the germline V gene (reference sequence). The CDR3 consists of 14 residues. CDR3 nucleotide sequence: TGTGCCAGCAGTCTTGCATCGGGGACCTACGAGCAGTACTTC. Translation gives CASSLASGTYEQYF.

The chain has TRBV19 and TRBJ2-7; D possibly matches TRBD1 or TRBD2 (5 bases each). CDR1 and CDR2 (germline): LNHDA, SQIVND (reference sequence). The CDR3 length is 14 residues. V lost 1 base, J lost 2 bases, and 9 bases lay in between. The CDR3 DNA reads TGTGCCAGTAGTATAGGACAGCGGACCTACGAGCAGTACTTC. Its translation: CASSIGQRTYEQYF.

The chain couples TRBV11-2 to TRBJ1-1; 10 bases line up with TRBD1. After removal of 4 bases from V and 11 bases from J, the junction contained 4 bases not matched to a gene. Germline V gene sequence: CDR1 SGHAT, CDR2 FQNNGV. This CDR3 comprises 12 residues. The DNA of the CDR3 is TGTGCCAGCAGCTGGGGGACAGGGGAGGCTTTCTTT. It is translated as CASSWGTGEAFF.

J is TRBJ2-3 and V is TRBV9; D remains unclear. CDR1 is SGDLS and CDR2 is YYNGEE in the germline V gene. V was clipped by 4 bases and J by 2 bases, with 8 bases between them. CDR3 length: 13 amino acids. This chain's CDR3 is CASSPGITDTQYF. Here the CDR3 DNA reads TGTGCCAGCAGCCCCGGCATCACAGATACGCAGTATTTT.

This clone was recorded only once. The rearrangement links TRBV30 to TRBJ1-6; possible D gene TRBD1, 6 bases. The CDR3 runs to 17 residues. V lost 0 bases and J 2 bases, leaving 14 bases between the germline ends. Germline CDR1 is GTSNPN and CDR2 is SVGIG (reference sequence). CDR3 nucleotide sequence: TGTGCCTGGAGTGTCCGGGGGGCAGAAACCTATAATTCACCCCTCCACTTT. Translating gives CAWSVRGAETYNSPLHF.